Sequencing of this T cell receptor beta chain was carried out in a study of blood T cell repertoires in COVID-19. Study summary: Italy, Spain and the United States were the sources of the convalescent and acute COVID-19 samples.

The CDR3 covers 13 residues. Germline CDR1 and CDR2: LGHDT and YNNKEL (reference sequence). Deletions cut 8 bases from V and 1 base from J, with 10 bases between. Produced via immunoSEQ multiplex PCR; TCRdb's table is partial and in-frame only. The sample lists about 84,000 clones; roughly 77% were seen once. The clonotype was recovered from a man in his forties or fifties with active or convalescent COVID-19. Sequenced material: peripheral blood. The chain is built from TRBV3-1 (or the pseudogene TRBV3-2) and TRBJ2-3; weak D call: TRBD1 (6 bases). CDR3 protein: CASERQGTDTQYF. The CDR3, as DNA: TGTGCCAGCGAAAGACAGGGCACAGATACGCAGTATTTT.